This T cell receptor beta chain was profiled in a study of T cell repertoires in cytomegalovirus infection. The germline V gene encodes CDR1 MNHEY and CDR2 SMNVEV (reference sequence). The CDR3 covers 17 residues. V was clipped by 5 bases and J by 2 bases, with 21 bases between them. Note on this clonotype: Its antigen is currently unknown.

TCRdb re-derived calls from the reads in MiXCR, one entry per CDR3 protein. The table lists about 220,000 distinct CDR3 sequences, 35% to 40% of them singletons. The rearrangement links TRBV27 to TRBJ2-5, with TRBD1 as a possible D gene (7 bases). This clonotype originated in a human donor in good health (CMV status not recorded). Some clones in this sample may be carry-over from other donors' samples. The sequencing used CD8+ T cells from cultured PBMCs, collected from culture after CMV antigen stimulation. In DNA, the CDR3 is TGTGCCAGCAGTCCCCCCCGGGAAGCAGGGGGGCAAGAGACCCAGTACTTC. This codes for CASSPPREAGGQETQYF.